Listed here are 22 T cell receptor beta chains from one sample, sequenced in a study of CD8+CD57+ T cells in acquired aplastic anemia. Genomic DNA, serving as template, underwent TCR beta VDJ and CDR3 profiling. Each CDR3 protein gets one entry after TCRdb re-called the reads with MiXCR. The sample lists about 160,000 distinct CDR3 sequences, around 40% seen once, with over 0.95% in the top ten. The source material was sorted CD4+, CD8+, or CD8+CD57+ T cells (not recorded which) from PBMCs. Receptors originate from a human donor in good health.

CDR3 loop: CASSFGQPQETQYF. The DNA of the CDR3 is TGTGCCAGCAGCTTCGGACAGCCACAAGAGACCCAGTACTTC. The chain couples TRBV7-9 to TRBJ2-5, with TRBD1 as a possible D gene (6 bases). Trimming removed 3 bases at V and 2 bases at J, with 10 bases between. The CDR3 runs 14 residues. CDR1 and CDR2 from the germline V gene are SEHNR and FQNEAQ (reference sequence).

The gene calls are TRBV20-1 and TRBJ2-7; either TRBD1 or TRBD2 may fit D (5 bases each). V lost 3 bases, J lost 0 bases, and 9 bases lay in between. Per germline, CDR1 DFQATT and CDR2 SNEGSKA (reference sequence). There are 13 residues in the CDR3. In DNA, the CDR3 is TGCAGTGCTAGGGGGGTAAACTCCTACGAGCAGTACTTC. Protein product: CSARGVNSYEQYF.

V is TRBV20-1 and J is TRBJ2-7, with D perhaps matching TRBD2 (6 bases). Trimming cost V 5 bases and J 2 bases, with 13 bases left between them. Germline V gene sequence: CDR1 DFQATT, CDR2 SNEGSKA (reference sequence). The CDR3 loop spans 13 amino acids. The CDR3 coding sequence is TGCAGTGCTCCCGGAAAGCGGGCCTACGAGCAGTACTTC. Its translation is CSAPGKRAYEQYF.

This chain's CDR3 is CATSDPGQGSNQPQHF. DNA of the CDR3: TGTGCCACCAGTGACCCGGGACAGGGAAGCAATCAGCCCCAGCATTTT. This rearrangement joins TRBV24-1 to TRBJ1-5; TRBD1 matches at 9 bases. The V gene's germline CDR1 is KGHDR and CDR2 SFDVKD. This CDR3 comprises 16 residues. V was pared by 4 bases and J by 1 base, with 4 bases of the junction left unmatched.

The genes are TRBV29-1 and TRBJ1-1; weak D call: TRBD1 (5 bases). Trimming took 6 bases from V and 0 from J, leaving 11 bases between them. CDR1 is SQVTM and CDR2 is ANQGSEA in the germline V gene. CDR3 length: 13 amino acids. The CDR3: CSVQGDLNTEAFF. DNA for the CDR3: TGCAGCGTACAAGGGGATTTGAACACTGAAGCTTTCTTT.

About this clonotype itself: A single base separates this from a much larger clone, so it may be a read error. CDR3 residues: CSSKLAGGPDTQYF. For the CDR3, the DNA is TGCAGTTCTAAACTAGCGGGGGGGCCCGATACGCAGTATTTT. This chain uses TRBV20-1 with TRBJ2-3; 13 bases agree with TRBD2. Germline-derived CDR1 and CDR2 are DFQATT and SNEGSKA (reference sequence). V lost 8 bases and J lost 6; bases outside the gene matches: 8. The CDR3 extends over 14 amino acids.

This clonotype was seen repeatedly, ten times or more. This chain uses TRBV7-8 with TRBJ2-1; no clear D. V gave up 5 bases and J gave up 7 bases, with 9 bases separating them. The CDR3 extends over 12 amino acids. Germline V gene data show CDR1 as SGHVS and CDR2 as FQNEAQ. CDR3 amino acids: CASSPAMNEQFF. For the CDR3, the DNA is TGTGCCAGCAGCCCAGCGATGAATGAGCAGTTCTTC.

This rearrangement joins TRBV6-2 or TRBV6-3 to TRBJ2-1, with 12 bases lining up with TRBD2. This CDR3 comprises 16 residues. After removal of 4 bases from V and 4 bases from J, the junction contained 5 bases not matched to a gene. CDR1 and CDR2 (germline): MNHEY, SVGEGT. CDR3 amino acids: CASSFRTSGAYNEQFF. CDR3 DNA: TGTGCCAGCAGTTTCCGGACTAGCGGGGCGTACAATGAGCAGTTCTTC.

This rearrangement joins TRBV7-8 to TRBJ2-7; perhaps D is TRBD1 or TRBD2 (5 bases each). CDR3 size: 14 residues. Germline V gives CDR1 SGHVS, CDR2 FQNEAQ. Trimming pared 5 bases from V and 0 bases from J, leaving 11 bases between. The CDR3 here is CASSPGRTSYEQYF. In nucleotides, the CDR3 is TGTGCCAGCAGCCCGGGACGAACCTCCTACGAGCAGTACTTC.

Comments on this clonotype: This may come from a read error, since a much larger clone is one base off. CDR3 in amino acids: CASSIPGTTGGLFF. The CDR3 nucleotides read TGTGCCAGTAGTATCCCGGGGACAACCGGGGGGCTGTTTTTT. The rearrangement uses TRBV19 and TRBJ2-2; D tentatively fits TRBD1 or TRBD2 (6 bases each). CDR1 LNHDA and CDR2 SQIVND come from the germline V gene (reference sequence). The CDR3 has 14 amino acids.

The chain is built from TRBV20-1 and TRBJ2-3, with a weak D call TRBD2 (6 bases). The CDR3 runs to 14 residues. Deletions cut 3 bases from V and 4 bases from J, with 14 bases between. Germline V gives CDR1 DFQATT, CDR2 SNEGSKA (reference sequence). This CDR3 reads CSASHGASADTQYF. The DNA of the CDR3 is TGCAGTGCTAGTCACGGGGCTAGCGCAGATACGCAGTATTTT.

The chain joins TRBV25-1 to TRBJ1-1, with a tentative D call TRBD1 (5 bases). V gave up 0 bases and J gave up 7 bases, with 9 bases separating them. Germline lookup yields CDR1 MGHDK and CDR2 SYGVNS. This CDR3 is built from 13 residues. DNA of the CDR3: TGTGCCAGCAGTGAATATGGGAGGGGTGAAGCTTTCTTT. This encodes CASSEYGRGEAFF.

This clonotype has ten or more counts. The chain recombines TRBV7-8 with TRBJ2-5, with D hard to call. This CDR3 has 13 amino acids. V gave up 7 bases and J gave up 1 base, with 10 bases separating them. Germline V gene data show CDR1 as SGHVS and CDR2 as FQNEAQ. The DNA of the CDR3 is TGTGCCAGCATCTACAAGTCCCAAGAGACCCAGTACTTC. Protein: CASIYKSQETQYF. The whole variable domain, filled in from reference TRBV7-8 and TRBJ2-5, reads GAGVSQSPRYKVAKRGQDVALRCDPISGHVSLFWYQQALGQGPEFLTYFQNEAQLDKSGLPSDRFFAERPEGSVSTLKIQRTQQEDSAVYLCASIYKSQETQYFGPGTRLLVL.

There are a few counts of this clonotype. J is TRBJ1-4 and V is TRBV2, with no clear D. The CDR3 sequence is 15 residues long. V lost 5 bases, J lost 2 bases, and 12 bases lay in between. Germline CDR1 and CDR2: SNHLY and FYNNEI. The CDR3 reads CASSLFGRTNEKLFF. CDR3 bases: TGTGCCAGCAGTCTTTTCGGGCGGACTAATGAAAAACTGTTTTTT.

The chain combines TRBV20-1 with TRBJ1-6, with D possibly being TRBD1 (5 bases). Trimming removed 3 bases at V and 10 bases at J, with 13 bases between. Germline V lookup: CDR1 DFQATT, CDR2 SNEGSKA (reference sequence). The CDR3 covers 13 residues. As DNA, the CDR3 is TGCAGTGCTAGTATCCAGGGCAAGTCACCCCTCCACTTT. It is translated as CSASIQGKSPLHF.

This chain uses TRBV12-3 or TRBV12-4 with TRBJ1-4; D perhaps matches TRBD1 (5 bases). Trimming took off 2 bases at V and 7 bases at J, with 8 bases between the two ends. CDR3 length equals 13 residues. CDR3 bases: TGTGCCAGCAGTTTATGGGGGAGTGAAAAACTGTTTTTT. Its protein product is CASSLWGSEKLFF.

This clonotype has a count of ten or more. The genes are TRBV2 and TRBJ1-3, with D possibly matching TRBD1 (6 bases). Germline assignment: CDR1 SNHLY and CDR2 FYNNEI. Trimming shortened V by 2 bases and J by 4 bases, and 15 bases separated the two germline ends. The length of the CDR3 is 16 residues. In DNA, the CDR3 is TGTGCCAGCAGTGAACAGGGCAGGGGAACAGGAAACACCATATATTTT. It encodes CASSEQGRGTGNTIYF.

This clonotype was seen repeatedly, ten times or more. The chain couples TRBV7-9 to TRBJ2-1, with 8 bases fitting TRBD1. Germline V lookup: CDR1 SEHNR, CDR2 FQNEAQ (reference sequence). There are 15 residues in the CDR3. With V trimmed by 5 bases and J by 4 bases, 7 bases remained unmatched. In DNA, the CDR3 is TGTGCCAGCAGCCCTCCTGGACAGGGATACAATGAGCAGTTCTTC. Residues: CASSPPGQGYNEQFF.

This clonotype has only a few counts. The chain carries TRBV27 and TRBJ1-5; tentatively, D is TRBD1 (5 bases). V was clipped by 2 bases and J by 6 bases, with 8 bases between them. The CDR3 consists of 13 residues. The germline gives CDR1 MNHEY, CDR2 SMNVEV (reference sequence). CDR3 DNA: TGTGCCAGCAGTTTAGTCGGGGCTCAGCCCCAGCATTTT. Protein sequence: CASSLVGAQPQHF.

Regarding this clonotype: A read error may be the cause here, since a much bigger clone is one base away. This chain links TRBV5-8 with TRBJ2-3, with a possible D match to TRBD2 (5 bases). V lost 10 bases and J lost 4, with 19 bases in between. The CDR3 loop spans 14 amino acids. From germline, CDR1 is SGHTS and CDR2 YDEGEE. The DNA of the CDR3 is TGTGCCGGCATTAGAGGGAACCCCCCAGATACGCAGTATTTT. Amino acid sequence: CAGIRGNPPDTQYF.

Only a few counts were recorded for this clonotype. CDR3 sequence (DNA): TGTGCCAGCAGTCCCCGGACAGGGGGGGAGGGCTACACCTTC. Amino acid sequence: CASSPRTGGEGYTF. V gene TRBV27 combines with J gene TRBJ1-2, with 10 bases identical to TRBD1. Trimming at V came to 5 bases and at J to 8 bases, leaving 8 bases not matched to a gene. The germline gives CDR1 MNHEY, CDR2 SMNVEV (reference sequence). The CDR3 sequence is 14 residues long.

The table lists this clonotype with many counts. The V and J genes are TRBV7-2 and TRBJ1-1; D possibly corresponds to TRBD1 (6 bases). Deletions cut 0 bases from V and 0 bases from J, with 11 bases between. The germline V gene encodes CDR1 SGHTA and CDR2 FQGNSA. The CDR3 runs 16 residues. CDR3 nucleotide sequence: TGTGCCAGCAGCTTAGCGGGGGCAGGGATGAACACTGAAGCTTTCTTT. As protein: CASSLAGAGMNTEAFF.